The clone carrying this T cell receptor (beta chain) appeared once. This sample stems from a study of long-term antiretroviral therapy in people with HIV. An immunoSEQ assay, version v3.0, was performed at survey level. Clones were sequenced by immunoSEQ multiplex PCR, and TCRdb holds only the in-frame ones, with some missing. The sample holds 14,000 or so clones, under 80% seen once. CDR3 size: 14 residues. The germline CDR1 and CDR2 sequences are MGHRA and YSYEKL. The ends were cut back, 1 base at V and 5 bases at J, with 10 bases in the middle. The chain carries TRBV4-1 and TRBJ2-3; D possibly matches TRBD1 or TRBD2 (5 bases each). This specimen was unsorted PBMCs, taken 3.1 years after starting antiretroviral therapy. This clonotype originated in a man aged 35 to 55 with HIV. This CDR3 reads CASSQAEGIDTQYF. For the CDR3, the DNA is TGCGCCAGCAGCCAAGCTGAGGGGATAGATACGCAGTATTTT.